The clone carrying this TCR beta chain was picked up many times. The ends were cut back, 4 bases at V and 7 bases at J, with 8 bases in the middle. Germline-derived CDR1 and CDR2 are SGHNT and YENEEA. The CDR3 loop spans 12 amino acids. For the second PCR, which ran for 7 to 11 cycles, a sample-barcoded 5' primer and a J-beta primer mix were used. TCRdb re-derived calls from the 5' RACE reads in MiXCR, one entry per CDR3 protein. The table lists about 590,000 distinct CDR3 sequences, 25% to 35% of them singletons. This sample stems from a study of blood T cells in healthy people across ages. The chain is built from TRBV11-3 and TRBJ2-1, with D tentatively TRBD2 (6 bases). The sequenced sample was blood. The TCR comes from a woman of 80 years or more in good health. CDR3 loop: CASSSGGNEQFF. CDR3 DNA sequence: TGTGCCAGCAGCTCTGGGGGGAATGAGCAGTTCTTC.